The sequence of this T cell receptor (beta chain) was determined in a study of CD8 T cells in Susac syndrome. Patients with Susac syndrome fulfilled recently defined diagnostic criteria for definite or probable disease. An input of about 0.5 to 1 ug of RNA was subjected to reverse transcription using random hexamers. Across 54 Vbeta and 13 Jbeta, immunoSEQ multiplex PCR amplified TCR beta CDR3. Using its own MiXCR run on the immunoSEQ multiplex PCR reads, TCRdb lists one record per CDR3 protein. The data contain more than 95,000 distinct CDR3 sequences, more than 90% of them singletons. Study-wide points: Within total CD8+ repertoires, 15 to 20 Susac-specific public clones were found, and within CD8+ TEMRA repertoires, a few.

A note on this clonotype: Its cognate antigen is unknown.

The TCR originated in a human donor with Susac syndrome. Specimen: CD8+ T cells from PBMCs.

The CDR3 nucleotides read TGTGCCAGCAGGACGGACAGGTTTGAAGCTTTCTTT. The encoded protein is CASRTDRFEAFF. The chain employs TRBV7-9 and TRBJ1-1, with 7 bases fitting TRBD1. The CDR3 spans 12 residues. V gave up 6 bases and J gave up 7 bases; unmatched junction bases: 5. Germline CDR1 is SEHNR and CDR2 is FQNEAQ (reference sequence).